The clone carrying this T cell receptor beta chain was observed a handful of times. As yet, its antigen is unknown. Constant-segment-primed 5'RACE gave TCR alpha and TCR beta cDNA libraries with sample barcodes and UMIs. TCRdb recomputed calls from the 5' RACE reads with MiXCR, one row per CDR3 protein. The sample shows about 160,000 distinct CDR3 sequences, 31% of them seen only once. This record comes from a study of T-cell memory formation after mild COVID-19. About the study: Among the donors, TCR clusters were largely specific to each donor. Study-wide results and caveats: There was a balanced CD4/CD8 profile in clones contracting day 15 to 85, and later expanders leaned CD4+. Mainly in CM and EM were contracting CD4+ clones; CD8+ were in EMRA.

Germline V CDR1 and CDR2: DFQATT, SNEGSKA (reference sequence). The CDR3 runs 14 residues. Trimming took off 3 bases at V and 4 bases at J, with 13 bases between the two ends. Source material: PBMCs or a T cell subset sorted from them (not recorded which). The gene calls are TRBV20-1 and TRBJ2-4, with D tentatively TRBD2 (6 bases). This clonotype was sampled from an adult woman who had mild COVID-19 (a few samples of this study predate the infection). Cell type and time point are not known. DNA for the CDR3: TGCAGTGCTAGCGACCCTGGGGGGAAAAACATTCAGTACTTC. As protein: CSASDPGGKNIQYF.